This T cell receptor beta chain was recorded in a study of T cell responses to AZD1222 COVID-19 vaccine. Study-level points and caveats: Distributed over spike, vaccine-associated CD4 TCRs predominated at 160-218 and 743-854. Among those given AZD1222, only 6 or 7 were seropositive at baseline.

This clone appeared a single time. The antigen remains unidentified. Here immunoSEQ multiplex PCR was the method, and the copy in TCRdb shows in-frame clones only, minus some. The sample includes over 50,000 clones, 75% to 90% of them seen just once. CDR3 size: 15 residues. The germline V and J ends were trimmed by 6 bases and 0 bases, with 12 bases remaining between them. Germline V gene lookup returns CDR1 SGHTA and CDR2 FQGNSA. This chain joins TRBV7-2 and TRBJ1-5; D is perhaps TRBD1 (5 bases). This sequence originates from an adult in good health. Sequencing was performed on peripheral blood, taken on day 0 of AZD1222 vaccination. This CDR3 is CASSLTGTSNQPQHF. CDR3 coding DNA: TGTGCCAGCAGTCTAACCGGGACTAGCAATCAGCCCCAGCATTTT.